One and the same sample provided the 30 T cell receptor beta chains below, sequenced in a study of graft-versus-host responses after intestinal transplantation. Antigen specificity for these receptors is unknown. Assay: immunoSEQ multiplex PCR; the TCRdb copy retains only in-frame clones and omits some. The sample has 96,000 or so clones; about 90% are singletons. The input for sequencing was unstimulated CD4+ T cells sorted from spleen or lymph node cells, taken before intestinal transplant. The receptors here all came from a human donor who received an intestinal transplant.

The rearrangement links TRBV9 to TRBJ2-2, with no clear D. In germline, CDR1 is SGDLS, CDR2 YYNGEE. Trimming cost V 0 bases and J 4 bases, with 4 bases left between them. CDR3 size: 13 residues. For the CDR3, the DNA is TGTGCCAGCAGCGTAGCGAGCACCGGGGAGCTGTTTTTT. Translating gives CASSVASTGELFF.

The chain has TRBV5-1 and TRBJ1-6; TRBD1 matches 7 bases. The CDR3 has 16 residues. The ends lost 0 bases at V and 7 bases at J; junction bases unmatched: 7. Germline loops: CDR1 SGHRS, CDR2 YFSETQ. The CDR3, as DNA: TGCGCCAGCAGCTTGGTTGCGGGACAGCTAAATTCACCCCTCCACTTT. Translating it yields CASSLVAGQLNSPLHF. Full variable domain (outside the CDR3, taken from reference TRBV5-1 and TRBJ1-6): KAGVTQTPRYLIKTRGQQVTLSCSPISGHRSVSWYQQTPGQGLQFLFEYFSETQRNKGNFPGRFSGRQFSNSRSEMNVSTLELGDSALYLCASSLVAGQLNSPLHFGNGTRLTVT.

The V call is TRBV20-1, the J call TRBJ1-2; D might be TRBD1 (5 bases). Germline lookup yields CDR1 DFQATT and CDR2 SNEGSKA (reference sequence). V was trimmed by 5 bases and J by 7 bases, leaving 11 bases between them. The CDR3 is made up of 11 amino acids. CDR3 region: CSASGTSGYTF. The CDR3 DNA reads as TGCAGTGCTTCAGGGACTTCTGGCTACACCTTC.

J is TRBJ2-3 and V is TRBV5-8; 7 nucleotides agree with TRBD1. The CDR3 is 17 amino acids. The ends lost 4 bases at V and 5 bases at J; junction bases unmatched: 16. The V gene's germline CDR1 is SGHTS and CDR2 YDEGEE. Here the CDR3 reads CASSPSRGFPVRDTQYF. In nucleotides, the CDR3 is TGTGCCAGCAGCCCGAGCAGGGGGTTCCCTGTCCGAGATACGCAGTATTTT.

The chain uses TRBV18 and TRBJ1-2; possibly TRBD1 for D (5 bases). Trimming pared 2 bases from V and 3 bases from J, leaving 10 bases between. Germline V CDR1 and CDR2: KGHSH, LQKENI. The CDR3 runs 14 residues. The CDR3 DNA is TGTGCCAGCTCACCAGGGGGGATGGACTATGGCTACACCTTC. Protein sequence: CASSPGGMDYGYTF.

In this sample, this clone turned up once. This chain joins TRBV29-1 and TRBJ1-3; the D is unclear. The CDR3 sequence is 11 residues long. Trimming removed 4 bases from V and 5 bases from J, with 6 bases in between. The germline gives CDR1 SQVTM, CDR2 ANQGSEA. Here the CDR3 DNA reads TGCAGCGTTGGTGGCAGAAACACCATATATTTT. Encoded protein: CSVGGRNTIYF.

The V call is TRBV6-1, the J call TRBJ2-5, with 8 bases lining up with TRBD2. Germline CDR1 MNHNS, CDR2 SASEGT. J gave up 5 bases and V 2 bases, and 7 bases lay outside the gene matches. This CDR3 comprises 15 residues. The CDR3 region has the DNA TGTGCCAGCAGTGAAATCCGGGGGGGCAGTGAGACCCAGTACTTC. It specifies CASSEIRGGSETQYF.

V and J are TRBV5-1 and TRBJ2-7; TRBD2 matches at 9 bases. The CDR3 extends over 16 amino acids. Germline CDR1 reads SGHRS; CDR2 reads YFSETQ. The V and J ends lost 1 base and 0 bases, in that order; junction bases with no gene match: 5. CDR3 region: CASSLLAGGSSYEQYF. The CDR3 coding sequence is TGCGCCAGCAGCTTGCTCGCGGGGGGGAGCTCCTACGAGCAGTACTTC.

The genes are TRBV19 and TRBJ1-1; the D gene is possibly TRBD1 (6 bases). Trimming cost V 6 bases and J 5 bases, with 10 bases left between them. Germline CDR1 and CDR2: LNHDA and SQIVND (reference sequence). CDR3 length: 12 residues. CDR3 amino acids: CASRDSETEAFF. DNA of the CDR3: TGTGCCAGTAGGGACAGTGAGACTGAAGCTTTCTTT.

The chain has TRBV2 and TRBJ2-1, with TRBD2 matching over 7 bases. Germline V gene data show CDR1 as SNHLY and CDR2 as FYNNEI. Losses at the gene ends were 6 bases for V and 5 bases for J; bases not matched to a gene: 13. CDR3 length equals 16 residues. CDR3 sequence: CASRREGFGQNNEQFF. The CDR3 DNA reads as TGTGCCAGCAGGAGGGAGGGTTTCGGGCAGAACAATGAGCAGTTCTTC.

The rearrangement links TRBV7-8 to TRBJ2-5; 10 bases align to TRBD2. The end of the DNA aligns better with TRBJ2-7, so the J call may be wrong. CDR1 SGHVS and CDR2 FQNEAQ come from the germline V gene. This CDR3 has 16 residues. CDR3 nucleotide sequence: TGTGCCAGCAGCTTTCCCTCTAGCGGGAGTTCCTACGAGCAGTACTTC. It yields the protein CASSFPSSGSSYEQYF.

This chain joins TRBV5-1 and TRBJ2-1, with TRBD2 matching 11 bases. The trim removed 5 bases at V and 5 bases at J, leaving 3 bases unmatched. Germline CDR1 reads SGHRS; CDR2 reads YFSETQ. The CDR3 has 14 residues. This CDR3 is CASSRLAGNNEQFF. CDR3 DNA sequence: TGCGCCAGCAGTAGACTAGCGGGAAACAATGAGCAGTTCTTC.

The V call is TRBV11-3, the J call TRBJ2-2, with 8 bases aligning to TRBD1. This CDR3 spans 16 amino acids. With 4 bases clipped from V and 1 base from J, the junction kept 5 bases outside the gene matches. Germline lookup yields CDR1 SGHNT and CDR2 YENEEA. The CDR3 loop is CASSSRTGRNTGELFF. CDR3 sequence (DNA): TGTGCCAGCAGCTCTCGGACAGGGCGGAACACCGGGGAGCTGTTTTTT. Full variable domain (rest looked up from reference TRBV11-3 and TRBJ2-2): EAGVVQSPRYKIIEKKQPVAFWCNPISGHNTLYWYLQNLGQGPELLIRYENEEAVDDSQLPKDRFSAERLKGVDSTLKIQPAELGDSAVYLCASSSRTGRNTGELFFGEGSRLTVL.

This chain joins TRBV7-9 and TRBJ2-7, with D unresolved. The CDR3 covers 11 residues. In germline, CDR1 is SEHNR, CDR2 FQNEAQ (reference sequence). V lost 5 bases and J lost 2, with 4 bases in between. The CDR3 nucleotides read TGTGCCAGCAGCCCGGCCTACGAGCAGTACTTC. It encodes CASSPAYEQYF.

The chain links TRBV28 to TRBJ1-2; tentatively, D is TRBD1 (5 bases). Per germline, CDR1 MDHEN and CDR2 SYDVKM. Between the trimmed V and J ends, which lost 3 bases and 6 bases, there was a span of 11 bases. This CDR3 spans 13 amino acids. The CDR3 reads CASSFYQGDGYTF. The CDR3 DNA reads TGTGCCAGCAGTTTTTACCAGGGCGATGGCTACACCTTC.

The V gene is TRBV6-6, the J gene TRBJ2-1; D is possibly TRBD1 (5 bases). Germline V gene lookup returns CDR1 MNHNY and CDR2 SVGAGI (reference sequence). CDR3 size: 12 residues. V was trimmed by 3 bases and J by 6 bases, leaving 6 bases between them. CDR3: CASSYQGNEQFF. In DNA, the CDR3 is TGTGCCAGCAGTTATCAGGGCAATGAGCAGTTCTTC.

The chain combines TRBV10-3 with TRBJ1-2, with TRBD1 matching over 8 bases. The CDR3 length is 15 residues. Trimming at V came to 3 bases and at J to 2 bases, leaving 5 bases not matched to a gene. From germline, CDR1 is ENHRY and CDR2 SYGVKD. The CDR3 region is CAISDDRGVNYGYTF. The CDR3 DNA sequence: TGTGCCATCAGTGACGACAGGGGAGTGAACTATGGCTACACCTTC.

This chain uses TRBV18 with TRBJ1-2; 9 bases align to TRBD1. V was pared by 6 bases and J by 7 bases, with 3 bases of the junction left unmatched. CDR3 length: 12 amino acids. Germline CDR1 reads KGHSH; CDR2 reads LQKENI. For the CDR3, the DNA is TGTGCCAGCTCCCGGGACAGGGTTGGCTACACCTTC. Amino acids: CASSRDRVGYTF.

This chain connects TRBV10-2 to TRBJ2-5; D unresolved. The tail of the sequence fits TRBJ2-7 better, so the J call may be wrong. CDR1 and CDR2 from the germline V gene are WSHSY and SAAADI. There are 14 residues in the CDR3. The CDR3, as DNA: TGCGCCAGCAGTGCCGTATCTCTCGCCTACGAGCAGTACTTC. Encoded protein: CASSAVSLAYEQYF.

The V call is TRBV2, the J call TRBJ2-4; maybe TRBD1 (6 bases). Trimming removed 6 bases at V and 13 bases at J, with 19 bases between. The CDR3 has 13 residues. CDR1 is SNHLY and CDR2 is FYNNEI in the germline V gene. This CDR3 is CASRDTGFGKQYF. As DNA, the CDR3 is TGTGCCAGCAGGGATACAGGGTTTGGGAAACAGTACTTC. Based on the CDR3 plus reference TRBV2 and TRBJ2-4, the full variable domain is EPEVTQTPSHQVTQMGQEVILRCVPISNHLYFYWYRQILGQKVEFLVSFYNNEISEKSEIFDDQFSVERPDGSNFTLKIRSTKLEDSAMYFCASRDTGFGKQYFGAGTRLSVL.

The CDR3 loop is CASRRLAGGLDTQYF. CDR3 DNA: TGTGCCAGTAGACGACTAGCGGGGGGGCTAGATACGCAGTATTTT. The gene calls are TRBV19 and TRBJ2-3; 14 bases match TRBD2. The germline CDR1 and CDR2 sequences are LNHDA and SQIVND (reference sequence). The length of the CDR3 is 15 residues. Trimming removed 6 bases from V and 5 bases from J; junction bases left unmatched: 4.

The chain employs TRBV6-5 and TRBJ2-2, with 7 bases aligning to TRBD1. Trimming cost V 0 bases and J 7 bases; bases outside gene matches: 5. CDR3 size: 15 residues. Germline assignment: CDR1 MNHEY and CDR2 SVGAGI. CDR3 DNA: TGTGCCAGCAGTTACTCGAACAGGGGAGTCGGGGAGCTGTTTTTT. Amino acid sequence: CASSYSNRGVGELFF.

The chain is built from TRBV6-1 and TRBJ1-5; 8 bases align to TRBD1. Looked up from germline, CDR1 is MNHNS and CDR2 is SASEGT. The CDR3 sequence is 15 residues long. V was pared by 0 bases and J by 4 bases, with 2 bases of the junction left unmatched. In DNA, the CDR3 is TGTGCCAGCAGTGAAGCGGGACAGGCAAATCAGCCCCAGCATTTT. Residues: CASSEAGQANQPQHF.

This chain links TRBV5-4 with TRBJ1-5; 7 bases agree with TRBD1. Germline trimming cut 4 bases from V and 5 bases from J; bases unmatched to any gene: 3. Per the germline V gene, CDR1 is SGHNT and CDR2 is YYREEE (reference sequence). The CDR3 contains 13 residues. CDR3 region: CASSPDRDQPQHF. In nucleotides, the CDR3 is TGTGCCAGCAGCCCAGACAGGGATCAGCCCCAGCATTTT.

V is TRBV15 and J is TRBJ2-1; perhaps TRBD2 as D (7 bases). This CDR3 spans 15 amino acids. Germline CDR1 LNHNV, CDR2 YYDKDF (reference sequence). V lost 0 bases and J lost 4, with 10 bases in between. CDR3 coding DNA: TGTGCCACCAGCAGAGAGCGGGGGACATACAATGAGCAGTTCTTC. Amino acids: CATSRERGTYNEQFF.

The J gene is TRBJ2-1, the V gene TRBV4-2; D possibly corresponds to TRBD2 (5 bases). Per germline, CDR1 LGHNA and CDR2 YNFKEQ. The CDR3 covers 16 residues. V was clipped by 1 base and J by 4 bases, with 14 bases between them. The CDR3 nucleotides are TGTGCCAGCAGCCAAGTACGTAGCGTGAGTTACAATGAGCAGTTCTTC. Its translation is CASSQVRSVSYNEQFF.

The chain recombines TRBV10-1 with TRBJ2-1; possibly TRBD2 for D (6 bases). The CDR3 is 15 residues long. Per the germline V gene, CDR1 is WNHNN and CDR2 is SYGVQD (reference sequence). Between the trimmed V and J ends, which lost 3 bases and 4 bases, there was a span of 13 bases. CDR3 sequence reads: CASSDGAAGYNEQFF. CDR3 DNA: TGCGCCAGCAGTGATGGTGCTGCGGGGTACAATGAGCAGTTCTTC.

The chain links TRBV10-2 to TRBJ2-7; D unresolved. Per the germline V gene, CDR1 is WSHSY and CDR2 is SAAADI. With 3 bases removed from V and 3 bases from J, the gap between germline ends came to 3 bases. CDR3 length equals 11 residues. DNA of the CDR3: TGCGCCAGCAGTGACGGCTACGAGCAGTACTTC. Translating it yields CASSDGYEQYF.

V and J are TRBV27 and TRBJ2-7; weak D call: TRBD2 (6 bases). The CDR3 spans 17 residues. CDR1 and CDR2 (germline): MNHEY, SMNVEV (reference sequence). Between the trimmed V and J ends, which lost 0 bases and 0 bases, there was a span of 15 bases. The CDR3 sequence: CASSLSGLSGSSYEQYF. The CDR3, as DNA: TGTGCCAGCAGTTTATCCGGACTTAGCGGAAGCTCCTACGAGCAGTACTTC.

The chain carries TRBV18 and TRBJ2-1; 13 bases match TRBD2. Germline V gene data show CDR1 as KGHSH and CDR2 as LQKENI. Trimming at V came to 4 bases and at J to 7 bases, leaving 1 base not matched to a gene. The CDR3 loop spans 14 amino acids. This CDR3 reads CASSLTSGRNEQFF. The CDR3 DNA reads as TGTGCCAGCTCACTGACTAGCGGGAGGAATGAGCAGTTCTTC. Filled out from reference TRBV18 and TRBJ2-1, the complete variable domain reads NAGVMQNPRHLVRRRGQEARLRCSPMKGHSHVYWYRQLPEEGLKFMVYLQKENIIDESGMPKERFSAEFPKEGPSILRIQQVVRGDSAAYFCASSLTSGRNEQFFGPGTRLTVL.